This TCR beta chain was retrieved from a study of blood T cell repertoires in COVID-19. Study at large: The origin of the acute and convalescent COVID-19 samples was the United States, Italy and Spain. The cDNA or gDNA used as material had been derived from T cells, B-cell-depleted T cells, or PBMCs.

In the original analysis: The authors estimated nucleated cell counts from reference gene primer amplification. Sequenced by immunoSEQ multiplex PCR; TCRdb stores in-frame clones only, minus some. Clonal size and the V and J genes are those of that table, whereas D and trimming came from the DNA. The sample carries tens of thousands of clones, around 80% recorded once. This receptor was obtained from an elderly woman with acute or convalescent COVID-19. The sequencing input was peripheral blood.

The CDR3 DNA reads as TGTGCCAGCAGACCCACGACAGGACGGTATGGCTACACCTTC. It specifies CASRPTTGRYGYTF. The J gene is TRBJ1-2, the V gene TRBV6-5; D is perhaps TRBD1 (6 bases). The V and J ends lost 6 bases and 5 bases respectively, with 16 bases between them. CDR3 length: 14 residues. Per the germline V gene, CDR1 is MNHEY and CDR2 is SVGAGI.